Listed here is a single TCR beta chain. Antigen unknown. Method: immunoSEQ multiplex PCR; TCRdb's copy keeps in-frame clones and lacks some. The sample has 1.5 million to 2.5 million clones, roughly 95% seen once. The data were taken from a study of shared clonotypes between healthy human individuals. Naive CD8 cells lacked CD45RO and underwent positive selection for CCR7, leaving out terminally differentiated effector memory CD45RA+ cells. Regarding the study as a whole: The represented genetic and exposure-history diversity was limited by the small number of donors.

The ends were cut back, 3 bases at V and 8 bases at J, with 20 bases in the middle. This CDR3 is 16 amino acids long. Germline CDR1 and CDR2: LGHNA and YSLEER. Sequencing was performed on naive CD8+ T cells sorted from blood. This chain connects TRBV4-3 to TRBJ2-1; tentative D call: TRBD2 (5 bases). This TCR was recovered from a man aged 18 to 30 in good health. The CDR3 coding sequence is TGCGCCAGCAGCCATCTCCACCTAACTAGGCGCGATGAGCAGTTCTTC. Its translation is CASSHLHLTRRDEQFF.